The subject of this entry is one TCR beta chain. The data originate from a study of blood T cell repertoires in COVID-19. Study background: There were acute and convalescent COVID-19 samples, and they came from the United States, Italy and Spain.

Data came from immunoSEQ multiplex PCR; TCRdb stores just in-frame clones and leaves some out. The table has approximately 75,000 clones, around 85% seen once. In germline, CDR1 is SGDLS, CDR2 YYNGEE. This CDR3 spans 15 amino acids. Trimming shortened V by 4 bases and J by 5 bases, and 19 bases separated the two germline ends. The sample comprised peripheral blood. This chain joins TRBV9 and TRBJ2-7; D is possibly TRBD1 (6 bases). This TCR came from an elderly man with acute or convalescent COVID-19. Here the CDR3 reads CASSSRDVAGDEQYF. Written as DNA, the CDR3 is TGTGCCAGCAGCTCGAGGGACGTCGCAGGGGACGAGCAGTACTTC.